A single sample gave rise to the 30 T cell receptor beta chains below, sequenced in a study of T cells in Graves' hyperthyroidism and ophthalmopathy. The source material, RNA transcripts, was used to amplify TCR beta CDR3 regions. Primed by the HTBI set, a first-round RT-PCR was run on the TCR CDR3. TCRdb reanalysed the multiplex PCR reads using MiXCR and keeps one entry per CDR3 protein. In the table there are more than 450,000 distinct CDR3 sequences, 14% of which are singletons. Sequenced input: blood. These receptors came from a woman aged 40 to 50 with Graves' hyperthyroidism.

The rearrangement links TRBV27 to TRBJ1-6; D is perhaps TRBD1 (6 bases). The germline gives CDR1 MNHEY, CDR2 SMNVEV (reference sequence). The CDR3 has 16 amino acids. With 5 bases removed from V and 3 bases from J, the gap between germline ends came to 14 bases. The chain's CDR3 is CASSTGHPGYNSPLHF. Written as DNA, the CDR3 is TGTGCCAGCAGTACGGGACACCCCGGCTATAATTCACCCCTCCACTTT.

The sample holds a few counts of this clonotype. The V call is TRBV7-9, the J call TRBJ1-1; TRBD1 might be the D (5 bases). Germline V lookup: CDR1 SEHNR, CDR2 FQNEAQ (reference sequence). V lost 1 base and J lost 1, with 10 bases in between. The CDR3 is 15 amino acids. DNA of the CDR3: TGTGCCAGCAGCTTAGTACTGGGGACGAACACTGAAGCTTTCTTT. Protein product: CASSLVLGTNTEAFF. The complete variable domain, with remaining parts taken from reference TRBV7-9 and TRBJ1-1, reads DTGVSQNPRHKITKRGQNVTFRCDPISEHNRLYWYRQTLGQGPEFLTYFQNEAQLEKSRLLSDRFSAERPKGSFSTLEIQRTEQGDSAMYLCASSLVLGTNTEAFFGQGTRLTVV.

This clonotype was seen many times. For the CDR3, the DNA is TGTGCCAGCAGCCAAGATTACGGCAGACCATATGGCTACACCTTC. Amino acids: CASSQDYGRPYGYTF. The chain recombines TRBV3-1 with TRBJ1-2; D gene uncertain. V shed 0 bases and J shed 5 bases, with 13 bases lying between them. The CDR3 spans 15 residues. CDR1 is LGHDT, CDR2 YNNKEL, per germline (reference sequence).

This clonotype was counted at least ten times. This sequence joins TRBV13 and TRBJ2-7, with 8 bases identical to TRBD2. The CDR3 has 17 residues. The V gene end was trimmed by 1 base and the J gene end by 3 bases; junction bases not matched to a gene: 11. CDR1 and CDR2 (germline): PRHDT, FYEKMQ (reference sequence). The CDR3 DNA reads as TGTGCCAGCAGCTTAGACCCCGTCCTCGGGACTAGCTACGAGCAGTACTTC. Amino acid sequence: CASSLDPVLGTSYEQYF. Full variable domain (rest looked up from reference TRBV13 and TRBJ2-7): AAGVIQSPRHLIKEKRETATLKCYPIPRHDTVYWYQQGPGQDPQFLISFYEKMQSDKGSIPDRFSAQQFSDYHSELNMSSLELGDSALYFCASSLDPVLGTSYEQYFGPGTRLTVT.

This rearrangement joins TRBV30 to TRBJ1-2; TRBD1 is a possible D gene (5 bases). The ends were cut back, 5 bases at V and 6 bases at J, with 19 bases in the middle. Germline V gene lookup returns CDR1 GTSNPN and CDR2 SVGIG (reference sequence). The CDR3 is 14 residues long. CDR3 DNA: TGTGCCTGGCGTGAAAGGGGAGTCCCACATGGCTACACCTTC. Protein product: CAWRERGVPHGYTF.

This clonotype was recorded many times. In DNA form, the CDR3 reads TGTGCCAGCAGTGATGGGACAGGGTCTGAAAAACTGTTTTTT. Amino acid sequence: CASSDGTGSEKLFF. The chain is built from TRBV6-1 and TRBJ1-4, with 9 bases matching TRBD1. Per the germline V gene, CDR1 is MNHNS and CDR2 is SASEGT. Unmatched junction bases numbered 3, after V lost 3 bases and J lost 7 bases. CDR3 size: 14 residues.

This clonotype has at least ten counts. The CDR3 loop reads CSARETRRDLSYEQYF. Here the CDR3 DNA reads TGCAGTGCTAGAGAGACACGGAGGGACTTGTCCTACGAGCAGTACTTC. V is TRBV20-1 and J is TRBJ2-7, with D perhaps matching TRBD2 (6 bases). Trimming stripped 0 bases from V and 1 base from J, with 16 bases between. CDR3 length equals 16 residues. Germline CDR1 is DFQATT and CDR2 is SNEGSKA (reference sequence).

The chain joins TRBV4-2 to TRBJ2-7, with a weak D call TRBD2 (6 bases). V was trimmed by 0 bases and J by 2 bases, leaving 11 bases between them. The CDR3 has 15 amino acids. Germline-derived CDR1 and CDR2 are LGHNA and YNFKEQ. The CDR3 bases are TGTGCCAGCAGCCAAGATGCGGGGTCAGCCTACGAGCAGTACTTC. This gives the protein CASSQDAGSAYEQYF.

This clonotype occurred many times. This CDR3 reads CASSVSGGATEAFF. The CDR3 DNA sequence: TGTGCCAGCAGTGTAAGCGGGGGCGCGACTGAAGCTTTCTTT. The chain has TRBV2 and TRBJ1-1, with a possible D match to TRBD1 (6 bases). The CDR3 length is 14 residues. Trimming removed 4 bases at V and 5 bases at J, with 14 bases between. CDR1 SNHLY and CDR2 FYNNEI come from the germline V gene.

About this clonotype: One junction end disagrees with the germline gene, perhaps due to a read error. The rearrangement uses TRBV2 and TRBJ2-1; possibly TRBD1 or TRBD2 for D (6 bases each). The CDR3 has 16 amino acids. CDR1 SNHLY and CDR2 FYNNEI come from the germline V gene. In DNA, the CDR3 is TGTGCCAGCAGTCGGGGGCAGGGTCTCCCCCGGGGTGAGCAGTCCTTC. This codes for CASSRGQGLPRGEQSF.

This clonotype was seen ten or more times. The chain recombines TRBV6-2 or TRBV6-3 with TRBJ1-4; 8 bases fit TRBD1. CDR3 length: 16 residues. Germline assignment: CDR1 MNHEY and CDR2 SVGEGT. Trimming at V came to 4 bases and at J to 5 bases, leaving 9 bases not matched to a gene. In nucleotides, the CDR3 is TGTGCCAGCAGTTCCGGACAGGGTATCGGAAATGAAAAACTGTTTTTT. Translating it yields CASSSGQGIGNEKLFF.

This clonotype was seen at least ten times. This chain links TRBV30 with TRBJ1-6; D gene unclear. CDR3 length: 16 amino acids. Germline V CDR1 and CDR2: GTSNPN, SVGIG (reference sequence). V lost 3 bases and J lost 5, with 17 bases in between. The CDR3 DNA is TGTGCCTGGAGAGTCGGAGCCGAAATAAATAATTCACCCCTCCACTTT. Its protein product is CAWRVGAEINNSPLHF.

The sample holds a few counts of this clonotype. This rearrangement joins TRBV24-1 to TRBJ2-5; 9 positions match TRBD1. The CDR3 is 15 amino acids. Trimming at V came to 7 bases and at J to 1 base, leaving 6 bases not matched to a gene. Germline V gene lookup returns CDR1 KGHDR and CDR2 SFDVKD. DNA for the CDR3: TGTGCCACCAGCCCGACAGGGGGATCCCAAGAGACCCAGTACTTC. Translating it yields CATSPTGGSQETQYF.

As for this clonotype: This is likely a read error, given that the CDR3 carries no conserved phenylalanine or tryptophan at its end. The rearrangement uses TRBV18 and TRBJ1-2, with D hard to call. The germline gives CDR1 KGHSH, CDR2 LQKENI. The V and J ends lost 1 base and 3 bases respectively, with 9 bases between them. The CDR3 spans 14 residues. The CDR3 coding sequence is TGTGCCAGCTCACCACTTGCAGCGGACTATGGCTACACCCTC. It is translated as CASSPLAADYGYTL.

The chain couples TRBV5-1 to TRBJ2-1; maybe TRBD2 (5 bases). This CDR3 has 15 residues. Trimming stripped 3 bases from V and 4 bases from J, with 14 bases between. Germline loops: CDR1 SGHRS, CDR2 YFSETQ. The CDR3 DNA is TGCGCCAGCAGCTCGGTGGGAGAAGGTTACAATGAGCAGTTCTTC. As protein: CASSSVGEGYNEQFF.

This clonotype was seen at least ten times. This chain joins TRBV10-3 and TRBJ1-1; D possibly corresponds to TRBD1 (5 bases). V lost 4 bases and J 3 bases, leaving 15 bases between the germline ends. CDR1 ENHRY and CDR2 SYGVKD come from the germline V gene. The CDR3 consists of 15 residues. The CDR3 reads CAISGQGGRDTEAFF. The CDR3 region has the DNA TGTGCCATCAGTGGGCAGGGAGGCCGGGACACTGAAGCTTTCTTT.

This clonotype was picked up one time. This may stem from a read error, because a much larger clone lies one nucleotide away. This chain connects TRBV2 to TRBJ2-7; no definite D call. Trimming stripped 3 bases from V and 2 bases from J, with 8 bases between. Germline CDR1 reads SNHLY; CDR2 reads FYNNEI. The CDR3 sequence is 13 residues long. Written as DNA, the CDR3 is TGTGCCAGCAGTGACCTATTTGCCTACGAGCAGTACTTC. Its protein product is CASSDLFAYEQYF. Supplemented by reference TRBV2 and TRBJ2-7, the full variable domain reads EPEVTQTPSHQVTQMGQEVILRCVPISNHLYFYWYRQILGQKVEFLVSFYNNEISEKSEIFDDQFSVERPDGSNFTLKIRSTKLEDSAMYFCASSDLFAYEQYFGPGTRLTVT.

The sample holds many counts of this clonotype. This sequence joins TRBV2 and TRBJ1-3, with 7 bases fitting TRBD1. Trimming at V came to 4 bases and at J to 4 bases, leaving 1 base not matched to a gene. The CDR3 runs 13 residues. Germline V gene data show CDR1 as SNHLY and CDR2 as FYNNEI. CDR3 residues: CASSGDRGNTIYF. The CDR3, as DNA: TGTGCCAGCAGTGGGGACAGAGGAAACACCATATATTTT.

This chain links TRBV12-5 with TRBJ1-5; 7 nucleotides agree with TRBD1. CDR1 and CDR2 (germline): LGHNT, FRNRAP. Trimming cost V 8 bases and J 4 bases; bases outside gene matches: 8. The CDR3 loop spans 14 amino acids. The DNA for the CDR3 is TGTGCTAGTACCAACTCAGGGGGAAATCAGCCCCAGCATTTT. It translates to CASTNSGGNQPQHF. The full variable domain, its missing parts supplied by reference TRBV12-5 and TRBJ1-5, is DARVTQTPRHKVTEMGQEVTMRCQPILGHNTVFWYRQTMMQGLELLAYFRNRAPLDDSGMPKDRFSAEMPDATLATLKIQPSEPRDSAVYFCASTNSGGNQPQHFGDGTRLSIL.

This clonotype appeared many times. The chain links TRBV6-2 or TRBV6-3 to TRBJ1-1; the D is unclear. Germline CDR1 reads MNHEY; CDR2 reads SVGEGT. The CDR3 covers 14 residues. V gave up 6 bases and J gave up 0 bases, with 11 bases separating them. Here the CDR3 DNA reads TGTGCCAGCAGCCGCCAGGCCCTGAACACTGAAGCTTTCTTT. It codes for CASSRQALNTEAFF.

Ten or more counts support this clonotype. V gene TRBV12-3 or TRBV12-4 combines with J gene TRBJ1-3; D is ambiguous. Trimming cost V 0 bases and J 4 bases, with 10 bases left between them. CDR3 size: 15 residues. DNA of the CDR3: TGTGCCAGCAGTTTAGCCAGGTGGCGCGGAAACACCATATATTTT. Residues: CASSLARWRGNTIYF.

This clonotype came up many times. The chain recombines TRBV18 with TRBJ2-1; D may match TRBD1 or TRBD2 (6 bases each). This CDR3 spans 16 amino acids. Per germline, CDR1 KGHSH and CDR2 LQKENI. V was cut by 4 bases and J by 2 bases, with 15 bases left in between. CDR3 DNA: TGTGCCAGCTCACACACGGGAGAGGGGGCCTACAATGAGCAGTTCTTC. Amino acids: CASSHTGEGAYNEQFF.

Ten or more counts support this clonotype. J is TRBJ2-1 and V is TRBV9, with 10 bases aligning to TRBD1. This CDR3 is built from 16 residues. Germline trimming cut 0 bases from V and 4 bases from J; bases unmatched to any gene: 4. Germline CDR1 and CDR2: SGDLS and YYNGEE. For the CDR3, the DNA is TGTGCCAGCAGCGTAGGTCCGGGACAGGGGTACAATGAGCAGTTCTTC. Amino acids: CASSVGPGQGYNEQFF.

This clonotype came up many times. The CDR3 sequence: CASSYWASGTGTGELFF. In DNA, the CDR3 is TGTGCCAGCAGTTACTGGGCTAGCGGGACGGGCACCGGGGAGCTGTTTTTT. This rearrangement joins TRBV6-5 to TRBJ2-2, with 9 bases that match TRBD2. Trimming removed 1 base from V and 4 bases from J; junction bases left unmatched: 7. Germline CDR1 is MNHEY and CDR2 is SVGAGI. The CDR3 covers 17 residues.

At least ten counts were recorded for this clonotype. The chain has TRBV2 and TRBJ1-5, with TRBD1 matching 10 bases. The CDR3 length is 15 residues. In germline, CDR1 is SNHLY, CDR2 FYNNEI. V was clipped by 7 bases and J by 3 bases; unmatched bases: 6. This CDR3 reads CASTLGQGNNQPQHF. The DNA of the CDR3 is TGTGCCAGCACCCTGGGACAGGGGAACAATCAGCCCCAGCATTTT.

The table lists this clonotype with many counts. The chain combines TRBV7-8 with TRBJ2-4, with D perhaps TRBD2 (5 bases). This CDR3 comprises 15 residues. V lost 2 bases to trimming and J lost 8 bases, with 16 bases between them. The germline CDR1 and CDR2 sequences are SGHVS and FQNEAQ. CDR3 region: CASSLLAARPDIQYF. CDR3 DNA: TGTGCCAGCAGCTTACTAGCCGCCCGTCCGGACATTCAGTACTTC.

The chain couples TRBV29-1 to TRBJ1-3; no clear D gene. Germline values: CDR1 SQVTM, CDR2 ANQGSEA. The CDR3 covers 13 residues. Trimming took off 4 bases at V and 0 bases at J, with 7 bases between the two ends. The chain's CDR3 is CSVAPFSGNTIYF. CDR3 in DNA: TGCAGCGTTGCTCCGTTCTCTGGAAACACCATATATTTT.

This clonotype was detected only a few times. The CDR3 spells CASSWNGEGDNSPLHF. The DNA for the CDR3 is TGCGCCAGCAGCTGGAACGGGGAGGGGGATAATTCACCCCTCCACTTT. The gene calls are TRBV5-1 and TRBJ1-6; weak D call: TRBD1 (6 bases). Germline V gives CDR1 SGHRS, CDR2 YFSETQ. This CDR3 spans 16 amino acids. Trimming cost V 3 bases and J 5 bases, with 15 bases left between them.

This clonotype showed up just a few times. This chain connects TRBV27 to TRBJ2-5; D might be TRBD1 or TRBD2, each matching 5 bases. Trimming pared 2 bases from V and 4 bases from J, leaving 17 bases between. The CDR3 covers 16 residues. Germline assignment: CDR1 MNHEY and CDR2 SMNVEV (reference sequence). The CDR3 bases are TGTGCCAGCAGTTTAAAGGGTTTGCAGGGAGCAGAGACCCAGTACTTC. Protein product: CASSLKGLQGAETQYF.

In this sample, this clonotype turned up many times. The CDR3 DNA sequence: TGTGCCTGGGGCGCGGGGGGGAGCTCCTACGAGCAGTACTTC. Translating gives CAWGAGGSSYEQYF. The chain has TRBV30 and TRBJ2-7; TRBD2 agrees at 9 bases. The J segment lost 0 bases and the V segment lost 5 bases, leaving 5 bases of the junction unmatched. There are 14 residues in the CDR3. Germline-derived CDR1 and CDR2 are GTSNPN and SVGIG (reference sequence).